Given below is one T cell receptor beta chain in context. Its antigen is unknown. The ends lost 3 bases at V and 0 bases at J; junction bases unmatched: 8. CDR1 is SGHRS and CDR2 is YFSETQ in the germline V gene. The CDR3 runs to 17 residues. The primer mix had 60 Vbeta and 13 Jbeta primers. Clones were sequenced by immunoSEQ multiplex PCR, and TCRdb holds only the in-frame ones, with some missing. This table has some 150,000 clones, 75% appearing once. This sample is part of a study of cytomegalovirus exposure and HLA in healthy donors. Study-wide results and caveats: Serostatus for CMV was the only available immune exposure information.

The rearrangement joins TRBV5-1 to TRBJ2-3; 9 positions match TRBD1. Source material: PBMCs. This clonotype was obtained from a man aged 30-40 years in good health and CMV-seronegative. The CDR3 sequence: CASSSGGTGTSTDTQYF. The CDR3 nucleotides read TGCGCCAGCAGCTCTGGGGGGACAGGGACCAGCACAGATACGCAGTATTTT.